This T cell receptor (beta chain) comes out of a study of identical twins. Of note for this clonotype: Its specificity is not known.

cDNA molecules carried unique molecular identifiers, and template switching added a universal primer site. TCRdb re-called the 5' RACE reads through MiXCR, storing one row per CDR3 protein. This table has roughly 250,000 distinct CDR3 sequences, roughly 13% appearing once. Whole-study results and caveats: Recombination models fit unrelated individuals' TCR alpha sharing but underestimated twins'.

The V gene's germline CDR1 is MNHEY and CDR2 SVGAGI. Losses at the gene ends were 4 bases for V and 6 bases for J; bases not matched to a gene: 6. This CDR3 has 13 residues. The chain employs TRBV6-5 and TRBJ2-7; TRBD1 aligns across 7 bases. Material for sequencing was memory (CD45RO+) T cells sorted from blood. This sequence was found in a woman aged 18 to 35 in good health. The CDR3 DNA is TGTGCCAGCAGTTCGACAGGGCCGAGCGAGCAGTACTTC. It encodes CASSSTGPSEQYF.